The text below deals with one T cell receptor (beta chain). Germline V gene lookup returns CDR1 MNHEY and CDR2 SMNVEV (reference sequence). The CDR3 extends over 10 amino acids. V lost 10 bases, J lost 4 bases, and 6 bases lay in between. This specimen comes from a study of T cell repertoires in cytomegalovirus infection. About the study: Public TCR beta signature analysis indicated the presence of both CMV infection and matching HLA type.

TCRdb redid the calling of the reads with MiXCR, one entry per CDR3 protein. The data show some 150,000 distinct CDR3 sequences, 20% to 25% seen once. The sequencing input was PBMCs. This chain connects TRBV27 to TRBJ2-3; D might be TRBD2 (6 bases). This sequence originates from a human donor in good health (CMV status not recorded). Some clones in this sample may be carry-over from other donors' samples. CDR3 sequence: CATGADTQYF. The DNA for the CDR3 is TGTGCCACGGGAGCAGATACGCAGTATTTT.